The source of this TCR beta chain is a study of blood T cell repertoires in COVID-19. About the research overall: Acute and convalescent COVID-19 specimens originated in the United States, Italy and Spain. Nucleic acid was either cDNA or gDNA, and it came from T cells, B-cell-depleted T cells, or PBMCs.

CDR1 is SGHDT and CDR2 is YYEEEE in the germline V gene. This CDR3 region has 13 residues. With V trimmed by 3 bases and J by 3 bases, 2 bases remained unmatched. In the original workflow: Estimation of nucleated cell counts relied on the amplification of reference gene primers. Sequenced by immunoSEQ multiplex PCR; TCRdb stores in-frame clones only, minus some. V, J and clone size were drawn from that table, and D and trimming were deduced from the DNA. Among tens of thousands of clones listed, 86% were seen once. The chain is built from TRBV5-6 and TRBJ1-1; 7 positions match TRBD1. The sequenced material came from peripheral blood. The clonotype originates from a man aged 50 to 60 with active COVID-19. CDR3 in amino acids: CASSWGQYTEAFF. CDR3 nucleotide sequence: TGTGCCAGCAGCTGGGGACAGTACACTGAAGCTTTCTTT. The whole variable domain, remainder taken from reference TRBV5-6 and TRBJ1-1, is DAGVTQSPTHLIKTRGQQVTLRCSPKSGHDTVSWYQQALGQGPQFIFQYYEEEERQRGNFPDRFSGHQFPNYSSELNVNALLLGDSALYLCASSWGQYTEAFFGQGTRLTVV.